Detailed here is one T cell receptor (beta chain). Its antigen is not identified. The record originates from a study of cytomegalovirus exposure and HLA in healthy donors. Findings of the study overall: Roughly even sequencing depth across donors was the assumption behind the presence/absence analyses. Earlier findings revealed that most TCR beta V segments proved productive either about 87% or about 30% of the time. It was likely that a cluster of highly shared sequence variants was a sequencing artifact.

Germline CDR1 SGHDN, CDR2 FVKESK. Trimming removed 1 base from V and 6 bases from J, with 6 bases in between. The CDR3 covers 13 residues. The PCR employed 60 Vbeta primers together with 13 Jbeta primers. Assay: immunoSEQ multiplex PCR; the TCRdb copy retains only in-frame clones and omits some. The table includes under 200,000 clones, around 72% detected once. This chain joins TRBV14 and TRBJ2-2, with D perhaps TRBD1 (5 bases). Specimen: PBMCs. This TCR was recovered from a female donor in good health and CMV-seronegative. CDR3 amino acids: CASSQAGSGELFF. DNA of the CDR3: TGTGCCAGCAGCCAAGCAGGGTCCGGGGAGCTGTTTTTT.